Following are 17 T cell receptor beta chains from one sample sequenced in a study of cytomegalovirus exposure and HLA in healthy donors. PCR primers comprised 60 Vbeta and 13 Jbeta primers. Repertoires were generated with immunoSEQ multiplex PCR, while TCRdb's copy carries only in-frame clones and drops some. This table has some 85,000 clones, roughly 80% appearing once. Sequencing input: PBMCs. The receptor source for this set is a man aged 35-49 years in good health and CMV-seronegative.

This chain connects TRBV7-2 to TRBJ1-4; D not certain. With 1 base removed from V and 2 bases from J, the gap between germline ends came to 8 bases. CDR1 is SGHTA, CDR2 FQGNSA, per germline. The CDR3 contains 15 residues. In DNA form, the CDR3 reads TGTGCCAGCAGCTTAGGTTCGGGGACTAATGAAAAACTGTTTTTT. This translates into CASSLGSGTNEKLFF.

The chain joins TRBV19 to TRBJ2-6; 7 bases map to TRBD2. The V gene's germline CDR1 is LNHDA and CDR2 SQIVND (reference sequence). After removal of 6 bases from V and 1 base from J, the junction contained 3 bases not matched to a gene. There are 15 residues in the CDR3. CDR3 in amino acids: CASSISGSGANVLTF. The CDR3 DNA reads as TGTGCCAGTAGCATTAGCGGGTCTGGGGCCAACGTCCTGACTTTC.

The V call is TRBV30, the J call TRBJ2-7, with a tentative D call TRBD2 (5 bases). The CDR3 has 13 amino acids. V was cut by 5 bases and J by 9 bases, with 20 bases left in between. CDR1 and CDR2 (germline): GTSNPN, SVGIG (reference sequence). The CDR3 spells CAWQTGLATVQYF. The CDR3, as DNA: TGTGCCTGGCAGACCGGTCTAGCTACGGTGCAGTACTTC.

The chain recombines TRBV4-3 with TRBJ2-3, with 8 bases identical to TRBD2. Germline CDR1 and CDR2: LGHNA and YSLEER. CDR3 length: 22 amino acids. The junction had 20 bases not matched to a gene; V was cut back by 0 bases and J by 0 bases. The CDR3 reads CASSQESGGDLARGLSTDTQYF. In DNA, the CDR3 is TGCGCCAGCAGCCAAGAATCGGGGGGGGATCTAGCCCGAGGGCTGAGCACAGATACGCAGTATTTT.

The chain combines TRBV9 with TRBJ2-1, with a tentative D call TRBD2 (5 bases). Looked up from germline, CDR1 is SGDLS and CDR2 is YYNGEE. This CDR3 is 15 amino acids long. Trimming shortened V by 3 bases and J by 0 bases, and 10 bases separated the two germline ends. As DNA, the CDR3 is TGTGCCAGCAGCGCCAACGGGATCTCCTACAATGAGCAGTTCTTC. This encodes CASSANGISYNEQFF.

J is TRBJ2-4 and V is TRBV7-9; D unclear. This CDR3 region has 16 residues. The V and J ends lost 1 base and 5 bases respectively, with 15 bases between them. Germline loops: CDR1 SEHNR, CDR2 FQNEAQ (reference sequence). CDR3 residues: CASSLELGGVENIQYF. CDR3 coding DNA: TGTGCCAGCAGCTTAGAATTGGGTGGAGTTGAAAACATTCAGTACTTC.

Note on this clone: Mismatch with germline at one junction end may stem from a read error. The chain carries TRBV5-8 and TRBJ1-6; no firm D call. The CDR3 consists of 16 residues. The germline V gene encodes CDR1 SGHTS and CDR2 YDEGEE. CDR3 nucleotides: TGTGCCAGCAGCATTCCTATACGCTCCTATAATTCACCCCCCCACTTT. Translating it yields CASSIPIRSYNSPPHF.

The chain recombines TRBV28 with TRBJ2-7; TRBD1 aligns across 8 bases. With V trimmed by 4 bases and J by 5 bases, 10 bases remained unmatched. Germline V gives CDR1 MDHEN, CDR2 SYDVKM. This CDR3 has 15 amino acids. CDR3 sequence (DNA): TGTGCCAGCAGTTCGACGGGACAGGTCGGCCACGAGCAGTACTTC. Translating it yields CASSSTGQVGHEQYF.

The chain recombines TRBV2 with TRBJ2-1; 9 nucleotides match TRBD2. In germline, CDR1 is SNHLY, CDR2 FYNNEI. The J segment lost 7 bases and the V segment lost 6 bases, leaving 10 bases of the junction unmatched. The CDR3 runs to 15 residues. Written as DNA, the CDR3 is TGTGCCAGCAGCATAGGACTAGCGTCGGGGAATGAGCAGTTCTTC. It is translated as CASSIGLASGNEQFF.

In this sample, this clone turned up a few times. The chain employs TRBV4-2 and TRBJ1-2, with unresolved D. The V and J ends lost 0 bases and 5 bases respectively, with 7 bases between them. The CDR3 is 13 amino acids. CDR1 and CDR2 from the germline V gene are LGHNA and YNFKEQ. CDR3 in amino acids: CASSQEGGYGYTF. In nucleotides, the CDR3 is TGTGCCAGCAGCCAAGAGGGAGGGTATGGCTACACCTTC.

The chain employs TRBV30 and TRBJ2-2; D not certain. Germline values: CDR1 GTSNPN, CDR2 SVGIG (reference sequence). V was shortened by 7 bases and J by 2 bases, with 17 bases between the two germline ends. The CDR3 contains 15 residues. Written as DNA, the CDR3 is TGTGCCTACTCCCCCGTCTCCTTTAACACCGGGGAGCTGTTTTTT. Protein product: CAYSPVSFNTGELFF.

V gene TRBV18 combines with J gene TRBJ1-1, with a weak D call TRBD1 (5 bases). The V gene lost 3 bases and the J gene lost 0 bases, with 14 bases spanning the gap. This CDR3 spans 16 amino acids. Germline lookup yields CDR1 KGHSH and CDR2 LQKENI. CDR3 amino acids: CASSPAGGVMNTEAFF. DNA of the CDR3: TGTGCCAGCTCACCGGCGGGGGGGGTCATGAACACTGAAGCTTTCTTT.

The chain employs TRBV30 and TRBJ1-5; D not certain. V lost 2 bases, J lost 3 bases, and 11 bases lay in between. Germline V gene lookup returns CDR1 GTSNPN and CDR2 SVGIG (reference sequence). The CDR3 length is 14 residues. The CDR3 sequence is CAWSTKRPNQPQHF. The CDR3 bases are TGTGCCTGGAGTACAAAGAGGCCCAATCAGCCCCAGCATTTT.

The CDR3 DNA is TGTGCCAGCAGCTTAGCGGGGAGAAACAGTGGGACCCAGTACTTC. Protein sequence: CASSLAGRNSGTQYF. The chain has TRBV7-8 and TRBJ2-5, with D possibly being TRBD2 (5 bases). Germline V lookup: CDR1 SGHVS, CDR2 FQNEAQ. The CDR3 spans 15 residues. V was cut by 0 bases and J by 7 bases, with 15 bases left in between.

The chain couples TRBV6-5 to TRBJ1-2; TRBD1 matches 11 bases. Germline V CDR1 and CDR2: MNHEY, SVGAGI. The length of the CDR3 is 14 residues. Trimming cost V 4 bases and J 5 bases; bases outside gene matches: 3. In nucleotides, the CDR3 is TGTGCCAGCAGTTGGACAGGGGGCCGGTATGGCTACACCTTC. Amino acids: CASSWTGGRYGYTF.

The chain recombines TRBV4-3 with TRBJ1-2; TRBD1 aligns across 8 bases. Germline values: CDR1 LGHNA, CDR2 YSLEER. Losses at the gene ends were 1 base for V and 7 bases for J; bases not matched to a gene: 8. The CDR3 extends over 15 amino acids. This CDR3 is CASSQAADRVGGYTF. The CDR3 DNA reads TGCGCCAGCAGCCAAGCCGCGGACAGGGTGGGTGGCTACACCTTC.

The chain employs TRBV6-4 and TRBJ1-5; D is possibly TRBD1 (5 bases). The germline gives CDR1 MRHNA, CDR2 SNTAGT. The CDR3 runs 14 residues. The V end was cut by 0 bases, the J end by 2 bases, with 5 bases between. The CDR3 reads CASSDSGGNQPQHF. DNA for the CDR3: TGTGCCAGCAGTGACTCAGGGGGCAATCAGCCCCAGCATTTT.